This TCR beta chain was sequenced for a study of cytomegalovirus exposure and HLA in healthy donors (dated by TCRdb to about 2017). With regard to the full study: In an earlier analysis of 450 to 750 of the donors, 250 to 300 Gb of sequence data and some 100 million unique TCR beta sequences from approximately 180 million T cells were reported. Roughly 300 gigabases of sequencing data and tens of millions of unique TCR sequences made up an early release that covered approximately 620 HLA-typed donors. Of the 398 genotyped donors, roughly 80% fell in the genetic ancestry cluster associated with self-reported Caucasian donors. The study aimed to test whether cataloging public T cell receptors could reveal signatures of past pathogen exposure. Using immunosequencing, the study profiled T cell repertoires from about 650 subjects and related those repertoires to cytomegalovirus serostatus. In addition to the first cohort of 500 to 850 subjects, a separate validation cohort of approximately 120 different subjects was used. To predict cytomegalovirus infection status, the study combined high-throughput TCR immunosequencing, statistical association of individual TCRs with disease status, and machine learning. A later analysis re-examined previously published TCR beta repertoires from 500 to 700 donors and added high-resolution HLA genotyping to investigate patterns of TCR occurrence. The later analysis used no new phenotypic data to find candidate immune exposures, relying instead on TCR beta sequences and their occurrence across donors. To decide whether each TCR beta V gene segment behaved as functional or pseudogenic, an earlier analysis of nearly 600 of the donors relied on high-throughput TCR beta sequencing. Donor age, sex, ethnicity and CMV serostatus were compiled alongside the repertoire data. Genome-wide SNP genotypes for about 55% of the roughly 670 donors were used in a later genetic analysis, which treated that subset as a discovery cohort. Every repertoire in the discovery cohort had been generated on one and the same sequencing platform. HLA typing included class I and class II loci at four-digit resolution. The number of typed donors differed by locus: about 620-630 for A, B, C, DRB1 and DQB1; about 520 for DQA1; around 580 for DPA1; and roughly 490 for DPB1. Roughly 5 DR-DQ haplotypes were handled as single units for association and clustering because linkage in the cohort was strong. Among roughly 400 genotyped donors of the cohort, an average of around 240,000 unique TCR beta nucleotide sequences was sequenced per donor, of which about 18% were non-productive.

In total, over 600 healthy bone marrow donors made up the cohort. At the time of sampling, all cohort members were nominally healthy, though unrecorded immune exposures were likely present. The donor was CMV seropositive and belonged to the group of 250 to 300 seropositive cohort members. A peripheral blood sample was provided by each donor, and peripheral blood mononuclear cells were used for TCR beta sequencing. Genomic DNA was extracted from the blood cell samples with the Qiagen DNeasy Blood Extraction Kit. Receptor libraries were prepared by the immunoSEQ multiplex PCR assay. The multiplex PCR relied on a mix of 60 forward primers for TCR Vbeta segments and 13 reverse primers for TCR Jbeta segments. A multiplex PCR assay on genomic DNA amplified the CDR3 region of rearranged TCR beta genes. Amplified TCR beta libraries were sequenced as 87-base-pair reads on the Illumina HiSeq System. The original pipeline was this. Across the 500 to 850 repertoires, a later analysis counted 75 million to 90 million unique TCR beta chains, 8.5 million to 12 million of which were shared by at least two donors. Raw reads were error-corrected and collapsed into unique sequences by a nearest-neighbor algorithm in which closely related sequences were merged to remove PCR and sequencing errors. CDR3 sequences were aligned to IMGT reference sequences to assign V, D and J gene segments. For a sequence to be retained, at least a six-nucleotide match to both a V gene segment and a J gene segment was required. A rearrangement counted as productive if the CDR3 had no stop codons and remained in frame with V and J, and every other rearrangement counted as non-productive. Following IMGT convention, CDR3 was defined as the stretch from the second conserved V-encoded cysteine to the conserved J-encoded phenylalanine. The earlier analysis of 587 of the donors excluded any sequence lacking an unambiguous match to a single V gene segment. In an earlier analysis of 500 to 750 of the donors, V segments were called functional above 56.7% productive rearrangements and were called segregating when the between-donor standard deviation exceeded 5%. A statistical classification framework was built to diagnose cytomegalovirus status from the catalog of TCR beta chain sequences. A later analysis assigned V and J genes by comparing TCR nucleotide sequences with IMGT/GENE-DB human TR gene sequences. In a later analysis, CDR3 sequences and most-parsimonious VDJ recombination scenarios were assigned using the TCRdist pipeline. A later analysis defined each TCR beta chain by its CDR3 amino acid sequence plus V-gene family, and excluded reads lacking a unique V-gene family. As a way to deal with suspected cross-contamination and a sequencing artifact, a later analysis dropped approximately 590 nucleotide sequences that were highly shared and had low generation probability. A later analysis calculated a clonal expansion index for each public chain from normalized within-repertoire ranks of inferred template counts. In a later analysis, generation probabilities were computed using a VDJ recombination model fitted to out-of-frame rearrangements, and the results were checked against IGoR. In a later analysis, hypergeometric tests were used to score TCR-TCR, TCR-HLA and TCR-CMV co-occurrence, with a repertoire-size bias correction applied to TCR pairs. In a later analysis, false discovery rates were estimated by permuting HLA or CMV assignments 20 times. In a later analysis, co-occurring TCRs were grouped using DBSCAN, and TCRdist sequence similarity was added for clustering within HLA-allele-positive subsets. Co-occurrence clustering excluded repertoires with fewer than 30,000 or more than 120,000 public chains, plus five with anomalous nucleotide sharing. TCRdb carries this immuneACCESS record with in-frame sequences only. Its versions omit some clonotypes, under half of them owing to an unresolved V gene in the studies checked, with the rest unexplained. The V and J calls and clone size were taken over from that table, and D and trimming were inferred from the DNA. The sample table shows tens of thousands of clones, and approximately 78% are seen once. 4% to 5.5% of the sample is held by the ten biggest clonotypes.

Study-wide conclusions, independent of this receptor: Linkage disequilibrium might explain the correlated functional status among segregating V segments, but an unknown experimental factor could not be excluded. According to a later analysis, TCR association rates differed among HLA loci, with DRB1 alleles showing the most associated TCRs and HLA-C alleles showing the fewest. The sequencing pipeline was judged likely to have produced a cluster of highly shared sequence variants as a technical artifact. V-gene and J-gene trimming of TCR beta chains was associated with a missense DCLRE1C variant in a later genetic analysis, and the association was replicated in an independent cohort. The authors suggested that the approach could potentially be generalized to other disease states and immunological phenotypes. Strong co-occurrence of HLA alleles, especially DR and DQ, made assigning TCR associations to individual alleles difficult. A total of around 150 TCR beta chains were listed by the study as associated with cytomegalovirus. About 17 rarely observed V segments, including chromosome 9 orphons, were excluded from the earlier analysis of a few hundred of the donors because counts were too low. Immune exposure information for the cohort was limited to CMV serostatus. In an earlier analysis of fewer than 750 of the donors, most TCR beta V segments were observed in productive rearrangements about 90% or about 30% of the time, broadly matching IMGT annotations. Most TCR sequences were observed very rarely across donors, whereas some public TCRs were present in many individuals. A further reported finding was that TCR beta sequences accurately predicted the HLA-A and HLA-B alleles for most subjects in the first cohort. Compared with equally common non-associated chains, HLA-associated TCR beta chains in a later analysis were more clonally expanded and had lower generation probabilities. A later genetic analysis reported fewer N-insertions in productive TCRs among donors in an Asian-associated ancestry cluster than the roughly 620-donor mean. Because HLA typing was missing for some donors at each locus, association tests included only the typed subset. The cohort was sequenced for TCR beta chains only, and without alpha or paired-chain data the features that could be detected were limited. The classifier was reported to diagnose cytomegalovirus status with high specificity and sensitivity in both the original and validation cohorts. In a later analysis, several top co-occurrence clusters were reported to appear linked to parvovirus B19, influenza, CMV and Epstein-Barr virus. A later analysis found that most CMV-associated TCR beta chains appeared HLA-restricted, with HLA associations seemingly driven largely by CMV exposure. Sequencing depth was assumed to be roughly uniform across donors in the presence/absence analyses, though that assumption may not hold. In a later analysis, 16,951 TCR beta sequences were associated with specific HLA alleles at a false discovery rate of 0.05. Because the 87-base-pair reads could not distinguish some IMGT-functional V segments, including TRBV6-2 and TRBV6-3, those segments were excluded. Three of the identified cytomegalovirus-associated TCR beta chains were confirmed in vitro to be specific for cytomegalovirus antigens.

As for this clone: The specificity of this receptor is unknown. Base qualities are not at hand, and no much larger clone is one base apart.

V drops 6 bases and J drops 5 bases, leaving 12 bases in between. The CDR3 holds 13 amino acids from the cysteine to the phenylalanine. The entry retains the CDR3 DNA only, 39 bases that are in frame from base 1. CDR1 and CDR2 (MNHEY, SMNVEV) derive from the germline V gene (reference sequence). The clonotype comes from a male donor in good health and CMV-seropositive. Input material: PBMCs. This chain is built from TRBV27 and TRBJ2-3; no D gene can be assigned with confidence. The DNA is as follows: TGTGCCAGCAGGGGTTATTACAGAGATACGCAGTATTTT. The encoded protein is CASRGYYRDTQYF.